This T cell receptor (beta chain) was found in a study of T cell changes during pregnancy in multiple sclerosis. The protocol was immunoSEQ multiplex PCR, while the TCRdb copy is restricted to in-frame clones and leaves out a portion. Of around 50,000 clones in the sample, approximately 90% were seen once. This material consisted of CD4+ T cells from peripheral blood mononuclear cells, taken after pregnancy. The sequence derives from a female donor with multiple sclerosis, enrolled in a pregnancy study.

CDR3 DNA: TGTGCCAGCAGCCCTCGGACAGGGAGGGAGACCCAGTACTTC. It codes for CASSPRTGRETQYF. The genes are TRBV5-6 and TRBJ2-5; TRBD1 aligns across 8 bases. The CDR3 loop spans 14 amino acids. Germline CDR1 SGHDT, CDR2 YYEEEE. V shed 4 bases, J shed 5 bases, and the junction held 7 bases outside the gene matches.